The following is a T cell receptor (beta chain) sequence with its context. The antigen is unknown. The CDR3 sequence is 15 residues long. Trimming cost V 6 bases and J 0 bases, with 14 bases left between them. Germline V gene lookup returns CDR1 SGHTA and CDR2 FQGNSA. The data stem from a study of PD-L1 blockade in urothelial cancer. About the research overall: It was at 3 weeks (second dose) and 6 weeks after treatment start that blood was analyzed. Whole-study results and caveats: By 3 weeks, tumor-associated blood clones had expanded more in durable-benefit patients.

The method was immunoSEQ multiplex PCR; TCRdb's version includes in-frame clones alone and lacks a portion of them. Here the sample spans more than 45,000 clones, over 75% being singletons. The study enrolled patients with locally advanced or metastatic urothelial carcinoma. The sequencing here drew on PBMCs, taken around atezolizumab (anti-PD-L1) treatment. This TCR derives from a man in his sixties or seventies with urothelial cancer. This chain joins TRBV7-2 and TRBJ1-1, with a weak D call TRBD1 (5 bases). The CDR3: CASRRAGLLNTEAFF. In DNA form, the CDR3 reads TGTGCCAGCAGGCGTGCGGGACTTTTGAACACTGAAGCTTTCTTT.